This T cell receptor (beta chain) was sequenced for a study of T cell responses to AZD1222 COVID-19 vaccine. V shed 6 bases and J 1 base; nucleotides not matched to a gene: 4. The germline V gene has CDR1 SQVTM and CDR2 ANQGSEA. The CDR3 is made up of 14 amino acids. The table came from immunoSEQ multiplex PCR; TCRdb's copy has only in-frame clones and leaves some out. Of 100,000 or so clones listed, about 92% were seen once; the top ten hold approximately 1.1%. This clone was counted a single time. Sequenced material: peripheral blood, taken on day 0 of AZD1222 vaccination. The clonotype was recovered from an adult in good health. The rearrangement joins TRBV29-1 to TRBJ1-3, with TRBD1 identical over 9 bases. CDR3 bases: TGCAGCGTCGCCGACAGGGGGTCTGGAAACACCATATATTTT. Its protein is CSVADRGSGNTIYF.